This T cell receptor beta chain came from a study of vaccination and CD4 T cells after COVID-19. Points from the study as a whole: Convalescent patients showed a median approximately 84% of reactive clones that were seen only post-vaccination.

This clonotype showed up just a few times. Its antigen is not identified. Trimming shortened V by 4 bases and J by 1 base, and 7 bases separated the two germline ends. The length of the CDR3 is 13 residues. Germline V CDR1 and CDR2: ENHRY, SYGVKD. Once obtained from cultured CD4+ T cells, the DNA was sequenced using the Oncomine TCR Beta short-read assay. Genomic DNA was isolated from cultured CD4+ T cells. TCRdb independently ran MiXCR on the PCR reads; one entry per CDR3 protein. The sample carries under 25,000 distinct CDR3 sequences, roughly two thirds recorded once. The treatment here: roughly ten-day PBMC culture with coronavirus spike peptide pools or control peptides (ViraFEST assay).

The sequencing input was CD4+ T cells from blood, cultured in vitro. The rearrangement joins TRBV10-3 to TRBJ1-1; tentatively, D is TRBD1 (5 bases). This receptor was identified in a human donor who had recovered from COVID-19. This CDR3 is CAISAGQNTEAFF. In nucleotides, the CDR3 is TGTGCCATCAGTGCAGGGCAGAACACTGAAGCTTTCTTT.